Listed below are T cell receptor beta chains from one sample, sequenced in a study of CD8+ T cells in alopecia areata. Libraries were prepared by immunoSEQ multiplex PCR; TCRdb keeps only in-frame clonotypes and omits some of them. The sample has some 150,000 clones, approximately 65% seen once. Source: CD8+ T cells sorted from blood, taken at week 0. The receptors originated from a human donor with alopecia areata. Both conserved end residues are part of each CDR3. The D gene is left open where the match is weak. The listing skips clone size in some rows; elsewhere it reads once, few, many or a size class.

d_call clone_size j_call v_call cdr3_aa cdr3_nt
. . TRBJ2-5 TRBV7-2 CASSRIQGFRTQYF TGTGCCAGCAGCCGGATCCAGGGTTTTCGAACCCAGTACTTC
. . TRBJ2-5 TRBV6-6 CASSYSRPDMKETQYF TGTGCCAGCAGTTACTCTAGGCCCGACATGAAAGAGACCCAGTACTTC
. . TRBJ1-1 TRBV5-1 CASINPRGTEAFF TGCGCCAGCATAAACCCCCGTGGAACTGAAGCTTTCTTT
TRBD1 few TRBJ2-7 TRBV25-1 CASSVGRGGLVEQYF TGTGCCAGCAGTGTTGGAAGAGGGGGCTTAGTGGAGCAGTACTTC
. . TRBJ1-2 TRBV2 CASPDLESYGYTF TGTGCCAGCCCGGACCTCGAGTCTTATGGCTACACCTTC
. . TRBJ2-2 TRBV5-1 CASSLEAGAGGTGELFF TGCGCCAGCAGCTTGGAGGCGGGGGCAGGGGGCACCGGGGAGCTGTTTTTT
. . TRBJ1-2 TRBV13 CASSARHLGFDGYTF TGTGCCAGCAGCGCCAGACATTTGGGATTTGATGGCTACACCTTC
TRBD2 . TRBJ2-3 TRBV11-2 CASSLLPGLDPTDTQYF TGTGCCAGCAGCTTACTTCCGGGACTAGATCCCACAGATACGCAGTATTTT
. few TRBJ1-5 TRBV19 CASSIESGGNQPQHF TGTGCCAGTAGTATTGAGTCAGGGGGCAATCAGCCCCAGCATTTT
. few TRBJ2-1 TRBV29-1 CSLRTATYSNEQFF TGCAGCCTTCGGACTGCAACCTATTCCAATGAGCAGTTCTTC
. . TRBJ1-1 TRBV19 CASSASMDTEAFF TGTGCCAGTAGTGCCTCAATGGACACTGAAGCTTTCTTT
. . TRBJ2-3 TRBV7-3 CASSPRGHTDTQYF TGTGCCAGCAGCCCCCGGGGACACACAGATACGCAGTATTTT
. . TRBJ1-5 TRBV2 CASGLPQHF TGTGCCAGCGGTCTGCCCCAGCATTTT
. . TRBJ2-1 TRBV13 CASSLGRTGDSYNEQFF TGTGCCAGCAGCTTAGGCCGCACGGGGGATTCCTACAATGAGCAGTTCTTC
TRBD1 . TRBJ1-1 TRBV19 CATSRGGGYNTEAFF TGTGCCACAAGCAGAGGGGGCGGTTATAACACTGAAGCTTTCTTT
. few TRBJ2-6 TRBV7-2 CASSLGVDLTF TGTGCCAGCAGCTTAGGGGTGGACCTGACTTTC
TRBD2 . TRBJ2-3 TRBV15 CATSRRGLAGGPLDTQYF TGTGCCACCAGCAGGAGAGGACTAGCGGGGGGGCCTCTAGATACGCAGTATTTT
TRBD2 . TRBJ2-7 TRBV30 CAWSAASGAYEQYF TGTGCCTGGAGTGCGGCTAGCGGGGCCTACGAGCAGTACTTC
. once TRBJ2-5 TRBV11-2 CASTFPYPETQYF TGTGCCAGCACCTTCCCTTACCCCGAGACCCAGTACTTC
. few TRBJ1-5 TRBV29-1 CSVLSQGHGQPQHF TGCAGCGTTCTATCGCAGGGTCATGGTCAGCCCCAGCATTTT
. . TRBJ2-3 TRBV29-1 CSAPLIDTQYF TGCAGCGCCCCCTTGATTGATACGCAGTATTTT
. . TRBJ2-7 TRBV5-6 CASSLGADYEQYF TGTGCCAGCAGCTTGGGGGCAGATTACGAGCAGTACTTC
. few TRBJ2-5 TRBV7-3 CASSLTVGERETQYF TGTGCCAGCAGCTTAACGGTGGGGGAGCGAGAGACCCAGTACTTC
TRBD1 . TRBJ2-2 TRBV28 CASGIDRARENTGELFF TGTGCCAGCGGGATCGACAGGGCAAGGGAGAACACCGGGGAGCTGTTTTTT
. . TRBJ2-7 TRBV30 CAWSVLPYEQYF TGTGCCTGGAGTGTACTTCCCTACGAGCAGTACTTC
TRBD2 . TRBJ2-3 TRBV29-1 CSVESRTSGGPSQYF TGCAGCGTTGAATCCCGGACTAGCGGGGGCCCCTCGCAGTATTTT
. . TRBJ2-7 TRBV29-1 CSVVHTNEQYF TGCAGCGTTGTCCACACGAACGAGCAGTACTTC
. . TRBJ2-3 TRBV9 CASSVGQSADTQYF TGTGCCAGCAGCGTAGGGCAGAGCGCAGATACGCAGTATTTT
. . TRBJ2-3 TRBV7-9 CASDSGQGPDTQYF TGTGCCAGTGACTCGGGCCAAGGACCGGATACGCAGTATTTT
. . TRBJ1-5 TRBV30 CAWSAGENSNQPQHF TGTGCCTGGAGCGCCGGAGAAAATAGCAATCAGCCCCAGCATTTT
. . TRBJ2-5 TRBV5-1 CASTRDIYQETQYF TGCGCCAGCACCCGGGACATCTACCAAGAGACCCAGTACTTC